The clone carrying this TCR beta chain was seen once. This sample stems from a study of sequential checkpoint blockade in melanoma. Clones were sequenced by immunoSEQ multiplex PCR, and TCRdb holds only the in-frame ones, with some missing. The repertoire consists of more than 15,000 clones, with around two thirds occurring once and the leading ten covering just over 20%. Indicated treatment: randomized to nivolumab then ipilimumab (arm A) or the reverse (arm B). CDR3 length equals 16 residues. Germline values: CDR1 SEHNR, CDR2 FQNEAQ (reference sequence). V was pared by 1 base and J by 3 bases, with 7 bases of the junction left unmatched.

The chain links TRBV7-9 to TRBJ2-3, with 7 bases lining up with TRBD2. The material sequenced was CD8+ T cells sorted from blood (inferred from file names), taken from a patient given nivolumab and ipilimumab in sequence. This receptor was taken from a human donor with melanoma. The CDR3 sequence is CASSLEAGWGTDTQYF. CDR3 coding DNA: TGTGCCAGCAGCTTAGAAGCGGGGTGGGGAACAGATACGCAGTATTTT. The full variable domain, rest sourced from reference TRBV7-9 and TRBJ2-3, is DTGVSQNPRHKITKRGQNVTFRCDPISEHNRLYWYRQTLGQGPEFLTYFQNEAQLEKSRLLSDRFSAERPKGSFSTLEIQRTEQGDSAMYLCASSLEAGWGTDTQYFGPGTRLTVL.